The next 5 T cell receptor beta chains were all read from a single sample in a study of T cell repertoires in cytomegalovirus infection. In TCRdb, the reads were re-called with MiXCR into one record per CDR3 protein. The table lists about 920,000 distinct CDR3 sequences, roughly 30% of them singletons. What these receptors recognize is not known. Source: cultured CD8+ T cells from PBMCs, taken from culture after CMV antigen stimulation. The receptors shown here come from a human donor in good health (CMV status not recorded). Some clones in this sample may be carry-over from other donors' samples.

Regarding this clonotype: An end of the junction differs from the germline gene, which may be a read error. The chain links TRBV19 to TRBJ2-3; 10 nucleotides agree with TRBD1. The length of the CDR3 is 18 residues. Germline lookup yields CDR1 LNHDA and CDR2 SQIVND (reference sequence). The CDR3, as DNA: TGTGCCAGTAGTATGCTCCGTGGACAGGGGGAAAGCACAGATACGCGGTATTTT. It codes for CASSMLRGQGESTDTRYF. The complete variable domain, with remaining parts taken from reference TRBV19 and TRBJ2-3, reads DGGITQSPKYLFRKEGQNVTLSCEQNLNHDAMYWYRQDPGQGLRLIYYSQIVNDFQKGDIAEGYSVSREKKESFPLTVTSAQKNPTAFYLCASSMLRGQGESTDTRYFGPGTRLTVL.

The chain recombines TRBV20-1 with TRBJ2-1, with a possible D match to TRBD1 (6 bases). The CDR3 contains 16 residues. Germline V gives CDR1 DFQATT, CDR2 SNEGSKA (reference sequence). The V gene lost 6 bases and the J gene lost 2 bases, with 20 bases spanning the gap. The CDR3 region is CSATWGHPEPYNEQFF. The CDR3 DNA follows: TGCAGTGCCACCTGGGGACATCCAGAGCCCTACAATGAGCAGTTCTTC.

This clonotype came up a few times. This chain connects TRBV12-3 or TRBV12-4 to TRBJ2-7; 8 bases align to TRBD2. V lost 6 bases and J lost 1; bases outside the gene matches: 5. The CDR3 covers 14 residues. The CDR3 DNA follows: TGTGCCAGCAGCCCCGGGGGGGGTTCCTACGAGCAGTACTTC. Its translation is CASSPGGGSYEQYF.

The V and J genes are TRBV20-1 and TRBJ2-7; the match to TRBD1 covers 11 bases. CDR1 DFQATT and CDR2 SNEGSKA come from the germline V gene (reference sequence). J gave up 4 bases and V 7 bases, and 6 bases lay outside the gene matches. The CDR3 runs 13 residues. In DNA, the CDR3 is TGCAGTGTTATGGACAGGGGGCAATACGAGCAGTACTTC. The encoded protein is CSVMDRGQYEQYF.

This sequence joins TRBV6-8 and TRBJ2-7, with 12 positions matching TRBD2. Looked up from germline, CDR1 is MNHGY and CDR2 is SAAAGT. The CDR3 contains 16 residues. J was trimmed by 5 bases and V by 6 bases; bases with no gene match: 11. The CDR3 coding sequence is TGTGCCAGCAGCCTTACTAGCGGGGGGAAAGATAACGAGCAGTACTTC. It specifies CASSLTSGGKDNEQYF.